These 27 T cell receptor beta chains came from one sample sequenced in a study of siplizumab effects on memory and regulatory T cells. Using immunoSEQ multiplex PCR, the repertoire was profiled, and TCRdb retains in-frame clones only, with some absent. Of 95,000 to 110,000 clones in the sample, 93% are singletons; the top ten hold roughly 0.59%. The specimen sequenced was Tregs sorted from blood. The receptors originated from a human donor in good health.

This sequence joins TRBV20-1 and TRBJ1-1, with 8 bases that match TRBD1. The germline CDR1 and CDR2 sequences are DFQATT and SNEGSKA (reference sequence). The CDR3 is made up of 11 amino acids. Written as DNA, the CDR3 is TGCAGACCGACAGGGGACACTGAAGCTTTCTTT. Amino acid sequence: CRPTGDTEAFF.

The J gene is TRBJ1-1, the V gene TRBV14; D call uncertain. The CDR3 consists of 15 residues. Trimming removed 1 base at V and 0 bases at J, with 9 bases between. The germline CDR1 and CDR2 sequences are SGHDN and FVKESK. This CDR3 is CASSQVVGVNTEAFF. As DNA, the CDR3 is TGTGCCAGCAGCCAAGTCGTAGGAGTGAACACTGAAGCTTTCTTT.

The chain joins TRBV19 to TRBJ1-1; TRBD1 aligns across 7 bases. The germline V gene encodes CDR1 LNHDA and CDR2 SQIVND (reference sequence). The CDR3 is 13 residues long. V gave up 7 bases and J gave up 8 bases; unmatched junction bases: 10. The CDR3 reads CASKYPGQPEAFF. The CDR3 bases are TGTGCCAGTAAATACCCGGGACAGCCAGAAGCTTTCTTT.

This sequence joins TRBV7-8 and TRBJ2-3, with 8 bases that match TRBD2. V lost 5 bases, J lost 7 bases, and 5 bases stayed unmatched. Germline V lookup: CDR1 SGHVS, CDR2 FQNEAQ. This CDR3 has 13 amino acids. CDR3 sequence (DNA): TGTGCCAGCAGCACCGGGACTAGTAATACGCAGTATTTT. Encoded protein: CASSTGTSNTQYF.

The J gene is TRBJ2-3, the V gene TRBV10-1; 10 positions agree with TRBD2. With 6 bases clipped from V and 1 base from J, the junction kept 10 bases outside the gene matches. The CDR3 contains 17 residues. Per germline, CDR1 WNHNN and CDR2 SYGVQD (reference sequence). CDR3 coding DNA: TGCGCCAGCAGCATGACTAGCGGGCCCCCCGGCACAGATACGCAGTATTTT. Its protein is CASSMTSGPPGTDTQYF.

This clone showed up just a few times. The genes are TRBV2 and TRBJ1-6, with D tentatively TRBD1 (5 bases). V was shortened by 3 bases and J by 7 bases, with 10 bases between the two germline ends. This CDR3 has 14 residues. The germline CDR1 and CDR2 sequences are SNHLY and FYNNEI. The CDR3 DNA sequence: TGTGCCAGCAGTGAGACAGCTACCAATTCACCCCTCCACTTT. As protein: CASSETATNSPLHF.

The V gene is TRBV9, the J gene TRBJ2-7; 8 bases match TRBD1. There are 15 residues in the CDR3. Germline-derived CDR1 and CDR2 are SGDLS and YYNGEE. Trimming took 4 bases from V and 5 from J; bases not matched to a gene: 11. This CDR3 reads CASSPDYRGSDEQYF. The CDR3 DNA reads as TGTGCCAGCAGCCCCGATTACAGGGGGTCTGACGAGCAGTACTTC. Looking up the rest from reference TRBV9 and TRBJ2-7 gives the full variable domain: DSGVTQTPKHLITATGQRVTLRCSPRSGDLSVYWYQQSLDQGLQFLIQYYNGEERAKGNILERFSAQQFPDLHSELNLSSLELGDSALYFCASSPDYRGSDEQYFGPGTRLTVT.

CDR3 nucleotides: TGCAGCGTTCAAAAACAGGCCGCGAACACTGAAGCTTTCTTT. This sequence encodes CSVQKQAANTEAFF. The rearrangement joins TRBV29-1 to TRBJ1-1; a weak D match, TRBD1 (5 bases). In germline, CDR1 is SQVTM, CDR2 ANQGSEA. V was shortened by 5 bases and J by 1 base, with 14 bases between the two germline ends. The CDR3 length is 14 residues.

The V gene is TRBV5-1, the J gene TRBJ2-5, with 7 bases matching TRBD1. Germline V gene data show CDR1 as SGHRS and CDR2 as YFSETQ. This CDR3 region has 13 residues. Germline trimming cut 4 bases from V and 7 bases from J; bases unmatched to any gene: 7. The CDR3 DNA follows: TGCGCCAGCAGCCGGACAGGCGGCGGGACCCAGTACTTC. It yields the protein CASSRTGGGTQYF.

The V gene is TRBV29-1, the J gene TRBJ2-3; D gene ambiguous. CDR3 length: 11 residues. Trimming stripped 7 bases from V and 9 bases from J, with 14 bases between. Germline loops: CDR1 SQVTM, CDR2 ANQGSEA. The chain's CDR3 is CSGEVLKTQYF. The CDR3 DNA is TGCAGCGGAGAGGTCTTGAAAACGCAGTATTTT.

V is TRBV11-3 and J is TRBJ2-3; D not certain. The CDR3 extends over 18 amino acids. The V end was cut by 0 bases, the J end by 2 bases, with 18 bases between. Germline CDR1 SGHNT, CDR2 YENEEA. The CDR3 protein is CASSLDHIMGPDTDTQYF. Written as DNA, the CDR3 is TGTGCCAGCAGCTTAGATCATATAATGGGCCCTGACACAGATACGCAGTATTTT.

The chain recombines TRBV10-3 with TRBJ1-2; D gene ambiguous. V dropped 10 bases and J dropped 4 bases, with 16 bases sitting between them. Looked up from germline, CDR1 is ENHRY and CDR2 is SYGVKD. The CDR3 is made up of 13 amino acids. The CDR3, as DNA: TGTGCCACTACGGCTCTGGGGAGCTATGGCTACACCTTC. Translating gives CATTALGSYGYTF.

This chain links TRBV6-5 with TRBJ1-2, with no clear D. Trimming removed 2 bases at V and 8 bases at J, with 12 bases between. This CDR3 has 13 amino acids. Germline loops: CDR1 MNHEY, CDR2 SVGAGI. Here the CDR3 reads CASSYRSLGGYTF. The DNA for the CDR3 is TGTGCCAGCAGTTACCGTTCACTGGGGGGCTACACCTTC.

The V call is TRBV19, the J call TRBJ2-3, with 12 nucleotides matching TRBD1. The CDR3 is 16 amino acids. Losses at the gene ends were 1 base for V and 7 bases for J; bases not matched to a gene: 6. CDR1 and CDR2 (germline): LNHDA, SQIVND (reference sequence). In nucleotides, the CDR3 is TGTGCCAGTAGTATAGGAGCGGGACAGGGGGCTAATACGCAGTATTTT. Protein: CASSIGAGQGANTQYF.

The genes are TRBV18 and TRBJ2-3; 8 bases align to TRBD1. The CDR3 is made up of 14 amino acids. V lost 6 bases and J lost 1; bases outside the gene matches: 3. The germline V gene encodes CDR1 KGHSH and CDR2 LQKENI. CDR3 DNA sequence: TGTGCCAGCTCGCAGACAGGGGGCACAGATACGCAGTATTTT. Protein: CASSQTGGTDTQYF.

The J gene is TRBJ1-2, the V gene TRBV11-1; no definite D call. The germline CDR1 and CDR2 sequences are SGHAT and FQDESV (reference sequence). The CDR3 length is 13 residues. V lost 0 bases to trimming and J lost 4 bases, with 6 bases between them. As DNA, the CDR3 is TGTGCCAGCAGCTTAGCCGGGTTCTATGGCTACACCTTC. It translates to CASSLAGFYGYTF. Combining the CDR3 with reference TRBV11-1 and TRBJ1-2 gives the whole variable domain EAEVAQSPRYKITEKSQAVAFWCDPISGHATLYWYRQILGQGPELLVQFQDESVVDDSQLPKDRFSAERLKGVDSTLKIQPAELGDSAMYLCASSLAGFYGYTFGSGTRLTVV.

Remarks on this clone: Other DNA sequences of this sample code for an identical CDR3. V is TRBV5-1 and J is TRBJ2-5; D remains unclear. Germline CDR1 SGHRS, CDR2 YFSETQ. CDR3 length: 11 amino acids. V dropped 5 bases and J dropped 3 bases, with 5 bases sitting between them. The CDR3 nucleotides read TGCGCCAGCAGTCTGAAAGAGACCCAGTACTTC. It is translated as CASSLKETQYF. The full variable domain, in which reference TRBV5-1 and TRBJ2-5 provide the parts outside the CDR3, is KAGVTQTPRYLIKTRGQQVTLSCSPISGHRSVSWYQQTPGQGLQFLFEYFSETQRNKGNFPGRFSGRQFSNSRSEMNVSTLELGDSALYLCASSLKETQYFGPGTRLLVL.

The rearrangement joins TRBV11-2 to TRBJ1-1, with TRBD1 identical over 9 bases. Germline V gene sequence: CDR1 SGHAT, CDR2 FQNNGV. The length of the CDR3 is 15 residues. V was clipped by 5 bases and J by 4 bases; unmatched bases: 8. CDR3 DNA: TGTGCCAGCAGCACAACAGGGGGCGCGGGCACTGAAGCTTTCTTT. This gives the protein CASSTTGGAGTEAFF.

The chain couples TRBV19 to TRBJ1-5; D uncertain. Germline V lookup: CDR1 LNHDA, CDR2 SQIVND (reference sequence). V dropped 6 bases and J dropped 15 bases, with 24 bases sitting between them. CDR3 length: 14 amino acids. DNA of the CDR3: TGTGCCAGTAGCCACAACGCCCCGGGTGGCAATCGGCATTTT. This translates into CASSHNAPGGNRHF.

CDR3 amino acids: CASSSGTSLETQYF. CDR3 in DNA: TGTGCCAGCTCATCCGGGACTAGTTTGGAGACCCAGTACTTC. This chain joins TRBV18 and TRBJ2-5; 8 bases match TRBD2. This CDR3 has 14 residues. CDR1 is KGHSH, CDR2 LQKENI, per germline. The trim removed 5 bases at V and 5 bases at J, leaving 7 bases unmatched.

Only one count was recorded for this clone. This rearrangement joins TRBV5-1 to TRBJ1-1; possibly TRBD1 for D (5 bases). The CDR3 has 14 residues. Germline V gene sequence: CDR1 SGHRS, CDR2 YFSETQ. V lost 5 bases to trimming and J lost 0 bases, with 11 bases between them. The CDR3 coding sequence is TGCGCCAGCAGGCCCGGGACCGTGAACACTGAAGCTTTCTTT. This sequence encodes CASRPGTVNTEAFF.

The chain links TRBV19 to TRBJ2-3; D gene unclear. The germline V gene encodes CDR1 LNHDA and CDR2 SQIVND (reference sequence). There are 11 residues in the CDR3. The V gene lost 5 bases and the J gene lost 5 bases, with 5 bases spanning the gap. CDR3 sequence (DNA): TGTGCCAGTAGTTCTCAAGATACGCAGTATTTT. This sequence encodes CASSSQDTQYF.

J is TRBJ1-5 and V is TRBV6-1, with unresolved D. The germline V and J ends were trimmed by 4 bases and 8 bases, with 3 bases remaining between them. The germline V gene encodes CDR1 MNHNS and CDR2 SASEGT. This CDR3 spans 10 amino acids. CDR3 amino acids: CASSVEPQHF. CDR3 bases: TGTGCCAGCAGTGTGGAGCCCCAGCATTTT.

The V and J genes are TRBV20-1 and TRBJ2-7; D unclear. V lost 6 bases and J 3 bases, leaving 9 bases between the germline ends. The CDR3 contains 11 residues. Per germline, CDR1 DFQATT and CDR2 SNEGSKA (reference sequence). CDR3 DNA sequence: TGCAGTGCATTGACGGACTACGAGCAGTACTTC. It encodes CSALTDYEQYF.

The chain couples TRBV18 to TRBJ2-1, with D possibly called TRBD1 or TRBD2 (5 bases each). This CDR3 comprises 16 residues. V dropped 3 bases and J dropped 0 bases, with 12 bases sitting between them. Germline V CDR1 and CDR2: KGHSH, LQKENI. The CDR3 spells CASSPVVGASYNEQFF. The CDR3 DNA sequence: TGTGCCAGCTCACCCGTTGTCGGGGCCTCCTACAATGAGCAGTTCTTC.

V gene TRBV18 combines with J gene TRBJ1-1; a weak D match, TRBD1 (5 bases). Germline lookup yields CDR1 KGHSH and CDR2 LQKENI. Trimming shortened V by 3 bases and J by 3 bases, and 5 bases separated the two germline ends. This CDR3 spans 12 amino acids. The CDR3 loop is CASSPGHTEAFF. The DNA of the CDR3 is TGTGCCAGCTCACCGGGACACACTGAAGCTTTCTTT.

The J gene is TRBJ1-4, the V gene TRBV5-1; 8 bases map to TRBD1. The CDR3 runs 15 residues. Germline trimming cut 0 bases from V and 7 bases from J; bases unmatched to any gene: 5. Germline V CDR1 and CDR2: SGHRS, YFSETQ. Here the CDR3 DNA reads TGCGCCAGCAGCTTGGGTACAGGGGGAGCTGAAAAACTGTTTTTT. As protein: CASSLGTGGAEKLFF.